Below are 2 T cell receptor beta chains sequenced from a single sample in a study of blood T cell repertoires in COVID-19. Profiled with immunoSEQ multiplex PCR; TCRdb holds only in-frame clones, not every one. The sample holds roughly 250,000 clones; 70% to 90% are singletons and the top ten take more than 10%. Sequenced material: peripheral blood. The receptors were gathered from a woman in her twenties or thirties with COVID-19, enrolled during active disease.

This rearrangement joins TRBV7-2 to TRBJ2-3; tentatively, D is TRBD1 (5 bases). The V end was cut by 6 bases, the J end by 5 bases, with 12 bases between. Per the germline V gene, CDR1 is SGHTA and CDR2 is FQGNSA. The CDR3 runs to 13 residues. Here the CDR3 DNA reads TGTGCCAGCAGGGACACTTCAGGAGATACGCAGTATTTT. It encodes CASRDTSGDTQYF.

This clone was detected only once. This rearrangement joins TRBV29-1 to TRBJ1-2, with D perhaps matching TRBD1 (6 bases). The CDR3 has 12 residues. CDR1 SQVTM and CDR2 ANQGSEA come from the germline V gene. V was cut by 6 bases and J by 6 bases, with 14 bases left in between. The CDR3 coding sequence is TGCAGCGTGACAGGAGTTTCCAATGGCTACACCTTC. Translation: CSVTGVSNGYTF.